This T cell receptor (beta chain) emerged from a study of T cell changes during pregnancy in multiple sclerosis. The CDR3 sequence is 14 residues long. Germline CDR1 SGHAT, CDR2 FQNNGV. V lost 6 bases and J lost 0, with 9 bases in between. Data came from immunoSEQ multiplex PCR; TCRdb stores just in-frame clones and leaves some out. The table has roughly 64,000 clones, approximately 91% seen once; the top ten hold 1% to 1.5%. The sequence was collected from a female donor with multiple sclerosis, enrolled in a pregnancy study. This rearrangement joins TRBV11-2 to TRBJ1-3; no clear D gene. The input for sequencing was peripheral blood, taken in the second trimester of pregnancy. The CDR3 here is CASSIYSSGNTIYF. In DNA, the CDR3 is TGTGCCAGCAGTATATACAGCTCTGGAAACACCATATATTTT.